These 11 T cell receptor beta chains were sequenced from one sample in a study of T cell responses to AZD1222 COVID-19 vaccine. TCRdb's table, derived via immunoSEQ multiplex PCR, lists solely in-frame clones and lacks some. Among some 130,000 clones listed, around 93% were seen once. Sequences were derived from peripheral blood, sampled on day 0 of AZD1222 vaccination. These receptors came from an adult in good health.

The chain has TRBV18 and TRBJ1-6; the D gene is possibly TRBD1 (5 bases). Germline V CDR1 and CDR2: KGHSH, LQKENI. V was clipped by 3 bases and J by 6 bases, with 15 bases between them. The CDR3 length is 16 residues. The CDR3 region has the DNA TGTGCCAGCTCACCGACTCTACAGGAGGGTAATTCACCCCTCCACTTT. Its protein is CASSPTLQEGNSPLHF.

This clone was seen more than once but under ten times. The DNA of the CDR3 is TGTGCCAGCAGCTTAGATTCGGACAGATTGAACACTGAAGCTTTCTTT. It yields the protein CASSLDSDRLNTEAFF. The rearrangement joins TRBV11-3 to TRBJ1-1, with D maybe TRBD1 (6 bases). The CDR3 loop spans 16 amino acids. V gave up 0 bases and J gave up 0 bases, with 11 bases separating them. Germline V lookup: CDR1 SGHNT, CDR2 YENEEA.

The V and J genes are TRBV6-5 and TRBJ1-5; D is ambiguous. CDR3 size: 13 residues. Germline CDR1 MNHEY, CDR2 SVGAGI. The germline V and J ends were trimmed by 0 bases and 5 bases, with 5 bases remaining between them. In nucleotides, the CDR3 is TGTGCCAGCAGTTACTCGAAAGATCAGCCCCAGCATTTT. Translated: CASSYSKDQPQHF.

The count of this clone is one. The V and J genes are TRBV5-1 and TRBJ2-3, with D possibly TRBD2 on 5 matching bases. This CDR3 contains 15 residues. Germline CDR1 reads SGHRS; CDR2 reads YFSETQ. Deletions cut 0 bases from V and 2 bases from J, with 10 bases between. The CDR3 nucleotides read TGCGCCAGCAGCTTGGATCCCGGGATCACAGATACGCAGTATTTT. It specifies CASSLDPGITDTQYF.

The J gene is TRBJ2-7, the V gene TRBV11-2; maybe TRBD1 (5 bases). The V and J ends lost 0 bases and 5 bases respectively, with 17 bases between them. In germline, CDR1 is SGHAT, CDR2 FQNNGV. This CDR3 is built from 16 residues. This CDR3 reads CASSLDPQGKGNEQYF. The DNA of the CDR3 is TGTGCCAGCAGCTTAGATCCGCAGGGTAAAGGCAACGAGCAGTACTTC.

The chain carries TRBV7-2 and TRBJ2-1; tentatively, D is TRBD1 (6 bases). The CDR3 covers 15 residues. Trimming left V 1 base short and J 9 bases short, with 16 bases between. Germline CDR1 reads SGHTA; CDR2 reads FQGNSA. CDR3 nucleotide sequence: TGTGCCAGCAGCTTAGGGGGGACAACTTCACCTGAGCAGTTCTTC. Residues: CASSLGGTTSPEQFF. Combining the CDR3 with reference TRBV7-2 and TRBJ2-1 gives the whole variable domain GAGVSQSPSNKVTEKGKDVELRCDPISGHTALYWYRQSLGQGLEFLIYFQGNSAPDKSGLPSDRFSAERTGGSVSTLTIQRTQQEDSAVYLCASSLGGTTSPEQFFGPGTRLTVL.

This chain joins TRBV5-4 and TRBJ2-3; possible D gene TRBD2, 6 bases. CDR1 and CDR2 (germline): SGHNT, YYREEE (reference sequence). The CDR3 sequence is 15 residues long. Trimming took off 4 bases at V and 3 bases at J, with 15 bases between the two ends. The DNA for the CDR3 is TGTGCCAGCAGCCCTAACCTGGGGGGAACAGATACGCAGTATTTT. This gives the protein CASSPNLGGTDTQYF.

This clone has a handful of counts. The chain has TRBV9 and TRBJ2-7, with D maybe TRBD1 (5 bases). V lost 4 bases and J lost 3, with 17 bases in between. Germline values: CDR1 SGDLS, CDR2 YYNGEE. This CDR3 is 15 amino acids long. CDR3 sequence reads: CASSPGAQLLYEQYF. CDR3 coding DNA: TGTGCCAGCAGCCCTGGGGCGCAGCTTCTCTACGAGCAGTACTTC. The entire variable domain, with the rest obtained from reference TRBV9 and TRBJ2-7, is as follows: DSGVTQTPKHLITATGQRVTLRCSPRSGDLSVYWYQQSLDQGLQFLIQYYNGEERAKGNILERFSAQQFPDLHSELNLSSLELGDSALYFCASSPGAQLLYEQYFGPGTRLTVT.

The rearrangement uses TRBV19 and TRBJ1-2; 8 positions match TRBD1. The CDR3 consists of 15 residues. Germline V gives CDR1 LNHDA, CDR2 SQIVND (reference sequence). Germline trimming cut 2 bases from V and 6 bases from J; bases unmatched to any gene: 8. The CDR3 bases are TGTGCCAGTAGTATAACGGTCGGACAGGGAGATGGCTACACCTTC. Amino acid sequence: CASSITVGQGDGYTF.

The chain is built from TRBV28 and TRBJ2-5; 7 positions match TRBD2. The length of the CDR3 is 13 residues. J gave up 4 bases and V 4 bases, and 3 bases lay outside the gene matches. Germline V CDR1 and CDR2: MDHEN, SYDVKM. The CDR3 is CASSWGGRETQYF. CDR3 in DNA: TGTGCCAGCAGTTGGGGGGGACGAGAGACCCAGTACTTC. Full variable domain (missing parts from reference TRBV28 and TRBJ2-5): DVKVTQSSRYLVKRTGEKVFLECVQDMDHENMFWYRQDPGLGLRLIYFSYDVKMKEKGDIPEGYSVSREKKERFSLILESASTNQTSMYLCASSWGGRETQYFGPGTRLLVL.

The rearrangement links TRBV7-6 to TRBJ2-2; possibly TRBD1 or TRBD2 for D (6 bases each). The V end lost 1 base, the J end lost 1 base, and 10 bases lay between the germline ends. CDR1 is SGHVS and CDR2 is FNYEAQ in the germline V gene. The CDR3 sequence is 16 residues long. DNA of the CDR3: TGTGCCAGCAGCTTAGGGGGGGCTAAGAACACCGGGGAGCTGTTTTTT. It encodes CASSLGGAKNTGELFF.